This T cell receptor beta chain was found in a study of spatial heterogeneity in lung cancer (dated by TCRdb to between 2018 and 2021). Study-level background: The donors were fewer than 90 patients from the lung TRACERx cohort who had early-stage, untreated non-small cell lung cancer. Follow-up PBMC samples were sequenced whenever available, and the median time to follow-up was two to three years after resection. More beta-chain than alpha-chain transcripts were consistently detected, likely reflecting higher beta-chain transcript abundance. Both alpha and beta chains were TCR-sequenced in samples taken at surgery, namely 220 tumor regions, around 70 matched nontumor lung samples and about 54 PBMC samples. In the raw uncorrected reads, each unique combination of TCR and UMI appeared more than ten times on average. TCR repertoire features were related to nonsynonymous mutation counts determined by whole-exome sequencing of tumor tissue. In non-small cell lung cancer, the study made a quantitative comparison of TCR alpha and beta repertoires among multiple tumor regions, matched nontumor lung and blood.

Relative to germline, V is missing 6 bases and J is missing 6 bases, with 10 bases of the junction outside any gene match. Including cysteine and phenylalanine, the CDR3 has 14 amino acids. Only the CDR3 DNA is retained, 42 bases long and in frame from the first base. CDR1 and CDR2 are read off the germline V gene (reference sequence) as MNHEY and SMNVEV. This clonotype was picked up a small number of times. Its specific antigen is unknown. No per-base quality is available; no much larger clone lies one base away. The time point label, as the study defines it: blood at routine non-recurrence follow-up after resection. Without any cell sorting, TCR sequencing was performed on whole RNA extracted either from tumor and nontumor lung tissue or from cryopreserved PBMC samples. Only patients for whom sufficient RNA was available from at least two tumor regions were selected for TCR sequencing. Libraries came from 5' RACE. The instrument given in TCRdb is NextSeq 500. In the TCR library protocol, a unique molecular identifier was attached to each TCR cDNA molecule so that PCR and sequencing errors could be corrected. For the original study's pipeline: TCR identification, UMI-based error correction and CDR3 extraction were performed with Decombinator tools. Expanded TCRs were defined as those above a frequency of 2 per 1,000, corresponding to the top 1% of the tumor frequency distribution. Rényi diversity was computed with the R vegan package after subsampling each repertoire 100 times to 5,000 TCRs. To build CDR3 similarity networks, amino acid triplet string-kernel similarity was used, and CDR3s were connected when their pairwise similarity was above 0.82. TCRdb passed the public sequencing reads through fastp at Q25 and MiXCR, retaining productive beta sequences. One record per CDR3 amino acid sequence lists the most common genes and DNA. TCRdb's processing, not the authors', yielded these V and J calls. In this sample the table shows more than 95,000 distinct CDR3 sequences, about 12% of which occur a single time. Around 17% of the sample is taken by the ten largest.

The full study reports these points: Confirming at a functional level the hypothesis that regional TCRs recognize regional mutations was considered to require additional single-cell paired TCR alpha and beta sequencing. Ubiquitous expanded tumor TCRs were found in blood more often at tumor resection than at routine follow-up. Only roughly 15 patients were included in the comparisons of baseline and follow-up blood repertoires.

The V and J genes are TRBV27 and TRBJ1-1; 7 middle bases align to TRBD1. Sample: PBMCs, taken at follow-up. The clonotype was recovered from a male donor with early-stage non-small cell lung cancer. In nucleotide form, the sequence is TGTGCCAGCAGACAGATACCAGGGGGGGCTGAAGCTTTCTTT. It codes for CASRQIPGGAEAFF.